Described below is a single T cell receptor (beta chain) sequence and its context. V was cut by 0 bases and J by 5 bases, with 11 bases left in between. The CDR3 runs to 15 residues. The germline gives CDR1 SGHNT, CDR2 YYREEE (reference sequence). The diagnoses drew upon clinical symptoms, serum thyroxine and TRAb, thyroid ultrasound and orbital computed tomography. Fresh peripheral blood, 8 to 10 ml, was the source of the PBMCs. Amplification of TCR beta CDR3 regions was performed using RNA transcripts as template. TCR CDR3 underwent first-round RT-PCR with the HTBI primer set. One entry per CDR3 protein, called by TCRdb with MiXCR from the multiplex PCR reads. The sample shows approximately 640,000 distinct CDR3 sequences, 15% to 20% of them seen only once. This entry belongs to a study of T cells in Graves' hyperthyroidism and ophthalmopathy.

The sequencing input was blood. V and J are TRBV5-4 and TRBJ2-2; D could derive from TRBD1 or TRBD2 (5 bases each). The TCR sequence derives from a woman in her twenties or thirties with Graves' hyperthyroidism. This chain's CDR3 is CASSLGDGQTGELFF. The CDR3 DNA follows: TGTGCCAGCAGCTTGGGGGACGGTCAAACCGGGGAGCTGTTTTTT.